One and the same sample provided the 5 T cell receptor beta chains below, sequenced in a study of blood T cell repertoires in COVID-19. The table came from immunoSEQ multiplex PCR; TCRdb's copy has only in-frame clones and leaves some out. The sample carries about 160,000 clones, almost 85% recorded once. Sequencing was carried out using peripheral blood. These receptors were taken from a woman of 80 years or more with acute or convalescent COVID-19.

The chain links TRBV5-6 to TRBJ2-3, with D maybe TRBD1 (5 bases). CDR3 length: 15 residues. The germline gives CDR1 SGHDT, CDR2 YYEEEE. The ends were cut back, 0 bases at V and 5 bases at J, with 13 bases in the middle. The chain's CDR3 is CASSLGQGHRDTQYF. The CDR3 DNA follows: TGTGCCAGCAGCTTGGGGCAGGGTCATAGAGATACGCAGTATTTT.

V is TRBV28 and J is TRBJ2-7; 9 nucleotides align to TRBD1. With V trimmed by 6 bases and J by 3 bases, 6 bases remained unmatched. Germline lookup yields CDR1 MDHEN and CDR2 SYDVKM. This CDR3 is built from 14 residues. The CDR3 reads CASRAGTGSYEQYF. The CDR3 nucleotides are TGTGCCAGCAGGGCCGGGACAGGGAGCTACGAGCAGTACTTC.

The chain has TRBV5-6 and TRBJ2-3; 8 nucleotides line up with TRBD2. Germline lookup yields CDR1 SGHDT and CDR2 YYEEEE. CDR3 length equals 15 residues. The J segment lost 0 bases and the V segment lost 5 bases, leaving 5 bases of the junction unmatched. The CDR3 nucleotides are TGTGCCAGCAGTTTCCTAGCGGGCAGCACAGATACGCAGTATTTT. Protein sequence: CASSFLAGSTDTQYF.

The chain employs TRBV6-5 and TRBJ1-1, with TRBD1 identical over 8 bases. This CDR3 contains 15 residues. The junction had 5 bases not matched to a gene; V was cut back by 4 bases and J by 1 base. CDR1 is MNHEY and CDR2 is SVGAGI in the germline V gene. This CDR3 reads CASSSSDRGNTEAFF. In DNA form, the CDR3 reads TGTGCCAGCAGTTCCTCAGACAGGGGGAACACTGAAGCTTTCTTT.

The CDR3 reads CASSTMGQWRDTQYF. As DNA, the CDR3 is TGCGCCAGCAGTACGATGGGACAGTGGAGGGATACGCAGTATTTT. The chain recombines TRBV5-1 with TRBJ2-3, with 7 bases identical to TRBD1. Germline CDR1 is SGHRS and CDR2 is YFSETQ. V lost 5 bases to trimming and J lost 6 bases; unmatched junction nucleotides: 12. The CDR3 runs 15 residues. Combining the CDR3 with reference TRBV5-1 and TRBJ2-3 gives the whole variable domain KAGVTQTPRYLIKTRGQQVTLSCSPISGHRSVSWYQQTPGQGLQFLFEYFSETQRNKGNFPGRFSGRQFSNSRSEMNVSTLELGDSALYLCASSTMGQWRDTQYFGPGTRLTVL.